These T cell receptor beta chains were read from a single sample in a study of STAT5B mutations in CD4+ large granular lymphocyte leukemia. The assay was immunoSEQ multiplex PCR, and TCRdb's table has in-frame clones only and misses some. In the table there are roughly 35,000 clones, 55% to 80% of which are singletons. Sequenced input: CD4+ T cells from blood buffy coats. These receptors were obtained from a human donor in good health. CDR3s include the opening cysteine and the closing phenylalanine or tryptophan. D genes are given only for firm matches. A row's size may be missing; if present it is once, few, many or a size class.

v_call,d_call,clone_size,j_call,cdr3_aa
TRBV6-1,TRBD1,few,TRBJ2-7,CASSEASTGTYEQYF
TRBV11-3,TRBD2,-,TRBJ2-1,CASGSGDSYNEQFF
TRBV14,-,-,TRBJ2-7,CASSQLGSYEQYF
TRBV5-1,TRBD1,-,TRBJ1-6,CASSSTGSDNSPLHF
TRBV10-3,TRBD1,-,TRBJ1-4,CAISESGTGRPNEKLFF
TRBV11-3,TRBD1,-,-,CASSLGAGTGGAYEQYF
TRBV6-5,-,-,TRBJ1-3,CASSGQGRNTIYF
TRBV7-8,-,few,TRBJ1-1,CASSLGQNTEAFF
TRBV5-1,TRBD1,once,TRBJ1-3,CASSQDRAGNTIYF
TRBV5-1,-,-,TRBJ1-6,CASSSTVGDSPLHF
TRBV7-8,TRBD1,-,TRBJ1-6,CASSFRDRENSPLHF
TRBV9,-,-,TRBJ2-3,CASSVGGRGRGGDTQYF
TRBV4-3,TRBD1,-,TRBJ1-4,CASSQGQGATNEKLFF
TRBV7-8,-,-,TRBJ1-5,CASSIDAMGSNQPQHF
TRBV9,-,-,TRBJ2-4,CASSVAGVSKNIQYF
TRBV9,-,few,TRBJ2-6,CASSVAGSAGANVLTF
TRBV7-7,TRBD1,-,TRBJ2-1,CASSPQGAPYNEQFF
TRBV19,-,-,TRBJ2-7,CASSPRTVYEQYF
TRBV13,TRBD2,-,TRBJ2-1,CASRMGLAGGPYNEQFF
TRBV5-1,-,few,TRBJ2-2,CASSLGDTTNTGELFF
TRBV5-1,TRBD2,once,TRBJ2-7,CASSLVGLAAGSYEQYF
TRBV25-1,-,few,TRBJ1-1,CASSESNSVAFF
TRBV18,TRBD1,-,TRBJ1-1,CASSPPTGPLHGNTEAFF
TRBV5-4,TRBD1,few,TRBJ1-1,CASSLGGTGAPEAFF
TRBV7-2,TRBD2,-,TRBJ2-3,CASSYGLAGGGDTQYF
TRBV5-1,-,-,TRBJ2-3,CASSSYGGPSTDTQYF
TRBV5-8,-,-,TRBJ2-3,CASSLNLDHTDTQYF
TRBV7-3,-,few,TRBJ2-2,CASSKVNGELFF
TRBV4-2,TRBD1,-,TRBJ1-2,CASSQVAQGSYGYTF
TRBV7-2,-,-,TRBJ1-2,CASRTSLTYGYTF
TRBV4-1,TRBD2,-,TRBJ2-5,CASSRGLAEETQYF
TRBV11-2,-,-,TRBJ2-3,CASSPRVASTDTQYF